This entry lists 9 T cell receptor beta chains sequenced from one sample in a study of metastatic and nonmetastatic thyroid tumors. The entire patient cohort was treatment-naive prior to thyroid surgery. Through MiXCR, TCRdb re-clonotyped the PCR reads. The table shows about 17,000 clones, with approximately 27% occurring only once. The specimen was tumor tissue. The receptor source for this set is a female donor with papillary thyroid cancer or a benign thyroid nodule (not recorded which). Some clones in this sample may be carry-over from other donors' samples.

There are a few counts of this clone. This may come from a read error, since a much larger clone is one base off. The chain combines TRBV20-1 with TRBJ2-1; either TRBD1 or TRBD2 may fit D (5 bases each). CDR1 and CDR2 (germline): DFQATT, SNEGSKA (reference sequence). The CDR3 has 13 amino acids. Here the CDR3 reads CSARGGPYNEKFF. The CDR3 nucleotides read TGCAGTGCTAGAGGGGGACCTTACAATGAGAAGTTCTTC.

This clone was seen more than once but under ten times. This sequence may be a read error, since a much larger clone differs from it by one base. This sample includes further DNA sequences coding for the same CDR3. The chain recombines TRBV10-1 with TRBJ1-1; maybe TRBD1 (5 bases). CDR3 size: 13 residues. Germline V gene sequence: CDR1 WNHNN, CDR2 SYGVQD (reference sequence). The V gene lost 9 bases and the J gene lost 0 bases, with 11 bases spanning the gap. CDR3 coding DNA: TGCGCCAGTAGCCTGGGGGTGAACACTGAAGCTTTCTTT. Protein: CASSLGVNTEAFF.

This clone came up once. The conserved phenylalanine or tryptophan is not found at the CDR3 terminus, so this likely reflects a read error. The chain carries TRBV5-1 and TRBJ2-5, with 7 positions matching TRBD2. After removal of 6 bases from V and 2 bases from J, the junction contained 13 bases not matched to a gene. This CDR3 spans 16 amino acids. Per the germline V gene, CDR1 is SGHRS and CDR2 is YFSETQ. Here the CDR3 reads CASMAWASGPQETQYC. The CDR3 DNA reads TGCGCCAGCATGGCCTGGGCTAGCGGTCCTCAAGAGACCCAGTACTGC.

The chain has TRBV24-1 and TRBJ2-1; the D is unclear. The CDR3 totals 13 residues. V gave up 6 bases and J gave up 8 bases, with 13 bases separating them. Germline values: CDR1 KGHDR, CDR2 SFDVKD. CDR3 amino acids: CATSYSLIDEQFF. CDR3 nucleotides: TGTGCCACCAGTTATTCTCTAATCGATGAGCAGTTCTTC.

This clone was recorded many times. Here the CDR3 reads CASSVSTGGPYEQYF. CDR3 DNA sequence: TGTGCCAGCAGCGTATCGACAGGAGGGCCGTACGAGCAGTACTTC. This chain joins TRBV9 and TRBJ2-7; D is possibly TRBD1 or TRBD2 (6 bases each). Germline loops: CDR1 SGDLS, CDR2 YYNGEE. V shed 1 base and J shed 4 bases, with 15 bases lying between them. This CDR3 is built from 15 residues.

This clone was found a few times. This clone may be a read error of a much larger clone one base away. The chain is built from TRBV28 and TRBJ2-1; D might be TRBD2 (6 bases). The V end was cut by 7 bases, the J end by 12 bases, with 25 bases between. There are 15 residues in the CDR3. Germline CDR1 is MDHEN and CDR2 is SYDVKM. CDR3 loop: CASISPTARVGGQFF. DNA of the CDR3: TGTGCCAGCATCAGTCCCACGGCCCGGGTGGGAGGGCAGTTCTTC.

This clone is judged medium-sized. The chain joins TRBV11-2 to TRBJ2-2, with 7 bases that match TRBD2. The J segment lost 6 bases and the V segment lost 5 bases, leaving 3 bases of the junction unmatched. There are 13 residues in the CDR3. Germline assignment: CDR1 SGHAT and CDR2 FQNNGV. The CDR3 region is CASSTRGAGELFF. CDR3 DNA: TGTGCCAGCAGCACTCGGGGGGCCGGGGAGCTGTTTTTT.

This clone was recorded a few times. CDR3 DNA sequence: TGTGCCACTAAACTTTGGGGTCAGGGGGAAGGTTCGCCCCTCCACTTT. Translated, it gives CATKLWGQGEGSPLHF. The chain uses TRBV27 and TRBJ1-6; 7 bases match TRBD1. With 10 bases clipped from V and 13 bases from J, the junction kept 22 bases outside the gene matches. The CDR3 extends over 16 amino acids. Germline V gene data show CDR1 as MNHEY and CDR2 as SMNVEV (reference sequence).

This clone was counted many times. The chain combines TRBV15 with TRBJ1-2, with a weak D call TRBD1 (5 bases). Trimming took 0 bases from V and 5 from J, leaving 7 bases between them. CDR1 is LNHNV and CDR2 is YYDKDF in the germline V gene (reference sequence). CDR3 length: 13 residues. The CDR3 region has the DNA TGTGCCACCAGCAGAGACAGGGATTATGGCTACACCTTC. It codes for CATSRDRDYGYTF.